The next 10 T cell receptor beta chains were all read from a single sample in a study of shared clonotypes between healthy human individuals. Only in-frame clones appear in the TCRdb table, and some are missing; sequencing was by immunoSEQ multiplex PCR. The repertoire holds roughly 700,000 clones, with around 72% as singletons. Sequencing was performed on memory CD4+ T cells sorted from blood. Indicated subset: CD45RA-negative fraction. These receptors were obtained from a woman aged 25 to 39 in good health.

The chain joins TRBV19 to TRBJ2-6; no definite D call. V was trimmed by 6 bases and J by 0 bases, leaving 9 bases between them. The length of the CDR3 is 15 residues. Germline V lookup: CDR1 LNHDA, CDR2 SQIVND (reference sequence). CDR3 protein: CASRAGFSGANVLTF. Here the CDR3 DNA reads TGTGCCAGTAGGGCTGGATTCTCTGGGGCCAACGTCCTGACTTTC.

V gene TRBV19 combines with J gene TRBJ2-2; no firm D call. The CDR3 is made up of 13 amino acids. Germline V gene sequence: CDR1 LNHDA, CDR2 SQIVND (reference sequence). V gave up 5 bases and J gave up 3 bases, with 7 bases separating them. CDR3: CASSRMYTGELFF. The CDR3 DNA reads TGTGCCAGTAGTCGTATGTACACCGGGGAGCTGTTTTTT.

CDR3 loop: CASSPDQRLLYEQYF. In nucleotides, the CDR3 is TGTGCCAGCAGCCCAGATCAGCGACTACTTTACGAGCAGTACTTC. The chain joins TRBV7-2 to TRBJ2-5, with a tentative D call TRBD2 (5 bases). The DNA end favors TRBJ2-7, so the J call may be wrong. Germline lookup yields CDR1 SGHTA and CDR2 FQGNSA. This CDR3 is 15 amino acids long.

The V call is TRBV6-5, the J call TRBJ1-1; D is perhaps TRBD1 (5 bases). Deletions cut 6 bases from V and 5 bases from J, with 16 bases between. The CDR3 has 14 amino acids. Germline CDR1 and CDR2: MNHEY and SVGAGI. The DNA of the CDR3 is TGTGCCAGCAGGAAGCCGCAGGGATTTACTGAAGCTTTCTTT. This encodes CASRKPQGFTEAFF.

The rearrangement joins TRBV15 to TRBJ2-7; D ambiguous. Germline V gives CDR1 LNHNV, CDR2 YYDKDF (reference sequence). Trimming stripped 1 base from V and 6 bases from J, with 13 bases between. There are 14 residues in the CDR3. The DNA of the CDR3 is TGTGCCACCAGCAGAGGGGTGGGGTCGGGCGAGCAGTACTTC. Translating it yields CATSRGVGSGEQYF.

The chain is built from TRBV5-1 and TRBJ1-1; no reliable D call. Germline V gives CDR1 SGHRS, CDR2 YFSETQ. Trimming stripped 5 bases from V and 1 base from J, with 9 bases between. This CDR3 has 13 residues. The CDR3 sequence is CASSDGENTEAFF. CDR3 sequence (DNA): TGCGCCAGCAGTGATGGAGAGAACACTGAAGCTTTCTTT. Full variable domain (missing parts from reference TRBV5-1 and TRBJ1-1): KAGVTQTPRYLIKTRGQQVTLSCSPISGHRSVSWYQQTPGQGLQFLFEYFSETQRNKGNFPGRFSGRQFSNSRSEMNVSTLELGDSALYLCASSDGENTEAFFGQGTRLTVV.

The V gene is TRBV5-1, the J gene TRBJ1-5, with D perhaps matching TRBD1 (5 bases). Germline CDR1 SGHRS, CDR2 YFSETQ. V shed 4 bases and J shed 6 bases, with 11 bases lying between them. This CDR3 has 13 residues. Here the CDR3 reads CASSPGSGQPQHF. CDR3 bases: TGCGCCAGCAGCCCAGGGTCAGGTCAGCCCCAGCATTTT.

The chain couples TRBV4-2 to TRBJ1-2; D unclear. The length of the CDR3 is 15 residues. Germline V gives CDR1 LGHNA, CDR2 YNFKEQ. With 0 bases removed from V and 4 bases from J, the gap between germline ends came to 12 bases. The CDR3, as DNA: TGTGCCAGCAGCCAAGAATTCGGTTTGGCCTATGGCTACACCTTC. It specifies CASSQEFGLAYGYTF.

The CDR3: CASSLHSGLNTGELFF. DNA for the CDR3: TGTGCCAGCAGCTTGCATAGCGGGCTGAACACCGGGGAGCTGTTTTTT. The rearrangement links TRBV5-8 to TRBJ2-2; 7 bases are a match to TRBD2. CDR1 SGHTS and CDR2 YDEGEE come from the germline V gene. The CDR3 has 16 amino acids. Unmatched junction bases numbered 4, after V lost 1 base and J lost 1 base. Full variable domain (rest looked up from reference TRBV5-8 and TRBJ2-2): EAGVTQSPTHLIKTRGQQATLRCSPISGHTSVYWYQQALGLGLQFLLWYDEGEERNRGNFPPRFSGRQFPNYSSELNVNALELEDSALYLCASSLHSGLNTGELFFGEGSRLTVL.

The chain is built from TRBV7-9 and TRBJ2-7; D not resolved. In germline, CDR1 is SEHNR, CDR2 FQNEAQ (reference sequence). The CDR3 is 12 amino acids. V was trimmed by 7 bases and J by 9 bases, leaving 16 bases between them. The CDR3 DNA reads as TGTGCCAGCAACCCGCCCACGGGCGGGCAGTACTTC. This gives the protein CASNPPTGGQYF.